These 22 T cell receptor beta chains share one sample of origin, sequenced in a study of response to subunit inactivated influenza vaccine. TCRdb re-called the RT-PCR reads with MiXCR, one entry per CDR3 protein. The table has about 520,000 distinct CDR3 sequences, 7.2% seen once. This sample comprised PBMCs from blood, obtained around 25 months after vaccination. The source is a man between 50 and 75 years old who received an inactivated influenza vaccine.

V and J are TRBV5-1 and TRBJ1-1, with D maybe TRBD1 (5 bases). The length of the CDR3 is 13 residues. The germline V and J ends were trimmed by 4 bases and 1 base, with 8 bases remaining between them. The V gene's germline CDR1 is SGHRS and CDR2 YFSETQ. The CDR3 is CASSMGRNTEAFF. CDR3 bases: TGCGCCAGCAGCATGGGACGGAACACTGAAGCTTTCTTT.

CDR3 loop: CASREDREYTEAFF. The DNA for the CDR3 is TGTGCCAGCAGAGAGGACAGGGAGTACACTGAAGCTTTCTTT. V usage is TRBV6-1 and J usage is TRBJ1-1; 8 nucleotides match TRBD1. Germline CDR1 and CDR2: MNHNS and SASEGT. This CDR3 is built from 14 residues. Trimming cost V 6 bases and J 3 bases; bases outside gene matches: 6.

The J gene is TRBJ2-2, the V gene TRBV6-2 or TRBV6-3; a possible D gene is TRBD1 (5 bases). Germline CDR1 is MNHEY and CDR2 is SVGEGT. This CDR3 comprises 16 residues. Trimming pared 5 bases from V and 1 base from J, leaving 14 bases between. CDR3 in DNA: TGTGCCAGCAGTCCGTGGACAACCGGGAACACCGGGGAGCTGTTTTTT. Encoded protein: CASSPWTTGNTGELFF.

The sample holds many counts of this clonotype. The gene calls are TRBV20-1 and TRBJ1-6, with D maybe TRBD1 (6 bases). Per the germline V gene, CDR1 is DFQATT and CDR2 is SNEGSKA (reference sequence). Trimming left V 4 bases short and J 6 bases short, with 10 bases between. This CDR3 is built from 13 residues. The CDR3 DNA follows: TGCAGTGCTACCGGGACACCTAATTCACCCCTCCACTTT. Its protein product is CSATGTPNSPLHF.

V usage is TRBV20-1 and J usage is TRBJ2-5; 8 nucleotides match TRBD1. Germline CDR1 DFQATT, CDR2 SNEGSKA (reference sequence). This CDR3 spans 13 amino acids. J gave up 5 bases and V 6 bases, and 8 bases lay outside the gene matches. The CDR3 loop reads CSATIWDRETQYF. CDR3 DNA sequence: TGCAGTGCAACCATCTGGGACAGGGAGACCCAGTACTTC.

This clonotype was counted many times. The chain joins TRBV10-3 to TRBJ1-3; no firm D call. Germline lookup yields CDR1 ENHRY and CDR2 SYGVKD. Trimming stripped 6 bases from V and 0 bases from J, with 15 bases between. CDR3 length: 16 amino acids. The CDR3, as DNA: TGTGCCATCAGCAGAGTTGGACCAGGCTCTGGAAACACCATATATTTT. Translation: CAISRVGPGSGNTIYF.

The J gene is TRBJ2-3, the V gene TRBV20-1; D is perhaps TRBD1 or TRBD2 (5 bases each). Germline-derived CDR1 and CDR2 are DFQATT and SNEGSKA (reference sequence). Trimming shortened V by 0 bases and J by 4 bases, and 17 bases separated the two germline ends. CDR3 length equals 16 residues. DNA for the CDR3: TGCAGTGCTAGAGATTTCAGGAAGGGGACCGCAGATACGCAGTATTTT. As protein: CSARDFRKGTADTQYF.

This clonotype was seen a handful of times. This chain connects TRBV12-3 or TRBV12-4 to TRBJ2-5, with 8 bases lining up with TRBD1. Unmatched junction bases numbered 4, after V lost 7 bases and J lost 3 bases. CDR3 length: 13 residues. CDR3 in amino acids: CASNIQGEETQYF. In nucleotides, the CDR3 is TGTGCCAGCAATATACAGGGGGAAGAGACCCAGTACTTC.

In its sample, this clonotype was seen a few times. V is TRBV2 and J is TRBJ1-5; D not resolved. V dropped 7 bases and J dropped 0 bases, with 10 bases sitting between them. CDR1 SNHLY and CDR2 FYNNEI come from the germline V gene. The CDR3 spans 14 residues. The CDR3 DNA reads TGTGCCAGCACGGACGGCAATAGCAATCAGCCCCAGCATTTT. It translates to CASTDGNSNQPQHF.

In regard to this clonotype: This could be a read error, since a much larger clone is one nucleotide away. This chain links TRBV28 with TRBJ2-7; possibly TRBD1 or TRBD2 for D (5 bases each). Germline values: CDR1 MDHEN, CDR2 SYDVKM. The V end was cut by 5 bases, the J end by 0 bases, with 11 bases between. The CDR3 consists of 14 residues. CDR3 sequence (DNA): TGTGCCAGCAGTCGACGGGACCGCTCCTACGAGCAGTACTTC. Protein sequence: CASSRRDRSYEQYF.

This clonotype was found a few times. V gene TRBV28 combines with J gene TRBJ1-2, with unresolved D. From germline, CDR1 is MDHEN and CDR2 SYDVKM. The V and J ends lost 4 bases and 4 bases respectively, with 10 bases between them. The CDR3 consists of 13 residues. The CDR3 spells CASSSTQTYGYTF. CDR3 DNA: TGTGCCAGCAGTTCTACACAGACCTATGGCTACACCTTC.

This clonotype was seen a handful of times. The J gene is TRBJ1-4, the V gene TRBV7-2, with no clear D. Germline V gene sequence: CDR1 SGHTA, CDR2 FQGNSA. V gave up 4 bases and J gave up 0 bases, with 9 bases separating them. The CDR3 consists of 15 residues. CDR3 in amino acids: CASSSNIATNEKLFF. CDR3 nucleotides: TGTGCCAGCAGCTCGAACATAGCAACTAATGAAAAACTGTTTTTT.

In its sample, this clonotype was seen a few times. CDR3 DNA: TGTGCCAGCTCAATTACTAGCGGTGTCACAGATACGCAGTATTTT. Protein: CASSITSGVTDTQYF. The gene calls are TRBV6-1 and TRBJ2-3; 8 bases map to TRBD2. The germline V gene encodes CDR1 MNHNS and CDR2 SASEGT. This CDR3 is built from 15 residues. V shed 8 bases, J shed 2 bases, and the junction held 9 bases outside the gene matches.

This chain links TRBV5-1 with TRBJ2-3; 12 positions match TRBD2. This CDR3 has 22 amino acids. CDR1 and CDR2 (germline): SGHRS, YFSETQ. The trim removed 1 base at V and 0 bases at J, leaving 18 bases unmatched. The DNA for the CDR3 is TGCGCCAGCAGCTTGATTCCAAAGGGGTGGACTAGCGGGGCCCCTAGCACAGATACGCAGTATTTT. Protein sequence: CASSLIPKGWTSGAPSTDTQYF.

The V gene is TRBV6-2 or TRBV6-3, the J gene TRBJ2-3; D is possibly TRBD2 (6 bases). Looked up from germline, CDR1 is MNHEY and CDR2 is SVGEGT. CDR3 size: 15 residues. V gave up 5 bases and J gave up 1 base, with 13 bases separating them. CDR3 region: CASSVGRWRTDTQYF. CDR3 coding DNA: TGTGCCAGCAGTGTGGGGAGGTGGCGCACAGATACGCAGTATTTT.

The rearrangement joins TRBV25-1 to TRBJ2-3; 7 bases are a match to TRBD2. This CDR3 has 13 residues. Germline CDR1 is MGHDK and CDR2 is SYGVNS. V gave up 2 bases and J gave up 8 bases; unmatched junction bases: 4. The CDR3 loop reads CASSEGGVGTQYF. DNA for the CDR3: TGTGCCAGCAGTGAAGGGGGGGTCGGTACGCAGTATTTT.

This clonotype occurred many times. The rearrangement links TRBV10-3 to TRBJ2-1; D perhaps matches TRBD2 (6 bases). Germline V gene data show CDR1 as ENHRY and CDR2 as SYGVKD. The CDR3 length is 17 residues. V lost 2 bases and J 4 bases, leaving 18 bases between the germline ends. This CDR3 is CAISEGGDGGAYNEQFF. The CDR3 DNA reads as TGTGCCATCAGTGAGGGTGGAGACGGGGGAGCTTACAATGAGCAGTTCTTC.

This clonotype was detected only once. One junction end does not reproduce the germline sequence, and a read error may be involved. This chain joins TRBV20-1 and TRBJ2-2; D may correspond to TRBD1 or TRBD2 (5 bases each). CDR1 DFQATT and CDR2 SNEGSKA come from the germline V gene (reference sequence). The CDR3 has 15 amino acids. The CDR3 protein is CSARGQGANTGELYF. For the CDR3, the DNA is TGCAGTGCTAGAGGGCAGGGAGCGAACACCGGGGAGCTGTATTTT.

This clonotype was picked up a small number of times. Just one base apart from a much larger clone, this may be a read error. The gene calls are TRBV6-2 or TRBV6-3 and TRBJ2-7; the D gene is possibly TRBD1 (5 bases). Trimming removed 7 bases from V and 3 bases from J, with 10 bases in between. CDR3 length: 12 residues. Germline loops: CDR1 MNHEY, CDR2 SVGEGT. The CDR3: CASNQGNYEQYF. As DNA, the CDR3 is TGTGCCAGCAACCAGGGAAACTACGAGCAGTACTTC.

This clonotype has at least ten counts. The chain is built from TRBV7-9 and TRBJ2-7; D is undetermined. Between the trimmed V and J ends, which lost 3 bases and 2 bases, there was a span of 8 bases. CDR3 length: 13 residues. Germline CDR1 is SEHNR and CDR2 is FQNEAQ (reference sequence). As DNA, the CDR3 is TGTGCCAGCAGCTTGCACGGAACCTACGAGCAGTACTTC. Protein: CASSLHGTYEQYF. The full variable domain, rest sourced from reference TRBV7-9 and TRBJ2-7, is DTGVSQNPRHKITKRGQNVTFRCDPISEHNRLYWYRQTLGQGPEFLTYFQNEAQLEKSRLLSDRFSAERPKGSFSTLEIQRTEQGDSAMYLCASSLHGTYEQYFGPGTRLTVT.

Here the CDR3 reads CASSQGGRAAGLAKNIQYF. The CDR3 DNA reads TGCGCCAGCAGCCAAGGGGGGCGCGCGGCCGGACTAGCCAAAAACATTCAGTACTTC. The V call is TRBV4-1, the J call TRBJ2-4; a weak D match, TRBD1 (6 bases). Germline V lookup: CDR1 MGHRA, CDR2 YSYEKL. The CDR3 contains 19 residues. V was trimmed by 1 base and J by 0 bases, leaving 19 bases between them.

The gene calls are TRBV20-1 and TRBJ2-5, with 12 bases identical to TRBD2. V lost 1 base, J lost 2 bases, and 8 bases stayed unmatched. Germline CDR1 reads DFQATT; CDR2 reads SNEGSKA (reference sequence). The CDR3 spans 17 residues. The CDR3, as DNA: TGCAGTGCTAGAGGACTAGCGGGAGCGACCTTACAAGAGACCCAGTACTTC. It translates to CSARGLAGATLQETQYF.